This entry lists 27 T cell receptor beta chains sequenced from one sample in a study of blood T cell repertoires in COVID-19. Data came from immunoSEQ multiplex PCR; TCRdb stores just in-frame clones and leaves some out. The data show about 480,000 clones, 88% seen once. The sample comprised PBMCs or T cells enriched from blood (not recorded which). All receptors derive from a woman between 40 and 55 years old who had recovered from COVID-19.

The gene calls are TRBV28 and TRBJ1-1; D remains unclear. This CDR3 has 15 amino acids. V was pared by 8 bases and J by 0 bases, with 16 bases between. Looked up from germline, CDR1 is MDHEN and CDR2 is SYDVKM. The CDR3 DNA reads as TGTGCCAGCCTAGACCGGGAGTCGGTGAACACTGAAGCTTTCTTT. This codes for CASLDRESVNTEAFF. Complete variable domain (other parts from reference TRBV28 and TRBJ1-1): DVKVTQSSRYLVKRTGEKVFLECVQDMDHENMFWYRQDPGLGLRLIYFSYDVKMKEKGDIPEGYSVSREKKERFSLILESASTNQTSMYLCASLDRESVNTEAFFGQGTRLTVV.

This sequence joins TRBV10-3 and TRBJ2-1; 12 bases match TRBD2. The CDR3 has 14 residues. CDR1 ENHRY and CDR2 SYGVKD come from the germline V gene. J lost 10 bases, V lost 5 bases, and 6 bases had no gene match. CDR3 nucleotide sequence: TGTGCCATCAGTAGACTAGCGGGAGATAACGAGCAGTTCTTC. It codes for CAISRLAGDNEQFF.

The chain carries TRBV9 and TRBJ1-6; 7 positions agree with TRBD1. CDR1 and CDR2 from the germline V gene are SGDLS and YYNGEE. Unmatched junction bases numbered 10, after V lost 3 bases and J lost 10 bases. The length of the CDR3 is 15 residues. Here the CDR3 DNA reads TGTGCCAGCAGCGCACCCGGCAGGGGGATATCACCCCTCCACTTT. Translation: CASSAPGRGISPLHF.

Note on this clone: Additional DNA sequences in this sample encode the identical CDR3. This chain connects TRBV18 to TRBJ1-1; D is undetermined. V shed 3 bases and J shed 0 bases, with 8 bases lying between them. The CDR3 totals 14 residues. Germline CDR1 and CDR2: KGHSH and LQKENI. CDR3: CASSPQQLNTEAFF. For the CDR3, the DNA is TGTGCCAGCTCACCGCAACAGTTGAACACTGAAGCTTTCTTT.

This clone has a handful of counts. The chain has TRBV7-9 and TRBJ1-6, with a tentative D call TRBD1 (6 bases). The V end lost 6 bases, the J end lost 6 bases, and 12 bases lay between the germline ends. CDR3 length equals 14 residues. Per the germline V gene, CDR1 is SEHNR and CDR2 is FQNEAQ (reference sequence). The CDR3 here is CASRRGTVNSPLHF. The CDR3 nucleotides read TGTGCCAGCAGGAGGGGGACGGTTAATTCACCCCTCCACTTT.

DNA for the CDR3: TGCGCCAGCAGCCAAGTTTGGCTAGCGGGAGGCACAGATACGCAGTATTTT. Protein: CASSQVWLAGGTDTQYF. The chain has TRBV4-3 and TRBJ2-3; 10 nucleotides line up with TRBD2. CDR1 LGHNA and CDR2 YSLEER come from the germline V gene. J was trimmed by 1 base and V by 1 base; bases with no gene match: 5. The CDR3 runs 17 residues.

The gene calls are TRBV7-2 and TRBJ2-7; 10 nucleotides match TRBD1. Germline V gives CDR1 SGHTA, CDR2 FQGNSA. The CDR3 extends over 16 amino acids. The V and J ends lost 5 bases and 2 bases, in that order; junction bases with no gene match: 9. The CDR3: CASSKERDRGPYEQYF. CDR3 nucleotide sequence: TGTGCCAGCAGCAAAGAACGGGACAGGGGCCCCTACGAGCAGTACTTC.

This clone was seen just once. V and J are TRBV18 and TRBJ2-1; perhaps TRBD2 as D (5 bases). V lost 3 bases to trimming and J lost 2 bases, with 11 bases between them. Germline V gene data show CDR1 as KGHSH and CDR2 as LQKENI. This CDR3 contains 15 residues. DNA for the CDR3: TGTGCCAGCTCACCGACTACCGTCGCCTACAATGAGCAGTTCTTC. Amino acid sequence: CASSPTTVAYNEQFF.

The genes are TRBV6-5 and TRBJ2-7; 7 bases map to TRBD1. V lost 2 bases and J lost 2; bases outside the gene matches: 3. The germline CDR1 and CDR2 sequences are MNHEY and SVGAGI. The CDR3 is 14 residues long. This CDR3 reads CASSYNRGPYEQYF. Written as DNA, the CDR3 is TGTGCCAGCAGTTACAACAGGGGCCCCTACGAGCAGTACTTC.

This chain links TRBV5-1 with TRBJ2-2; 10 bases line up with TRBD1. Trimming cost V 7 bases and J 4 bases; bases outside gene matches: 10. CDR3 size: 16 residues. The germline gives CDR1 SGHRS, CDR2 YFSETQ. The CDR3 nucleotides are TGCGCCAGCGAAGGGACAGGGGCCCTTGGCACCGGGGAGCTGTTTTTT. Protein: CASEGTGALGTGELFF.

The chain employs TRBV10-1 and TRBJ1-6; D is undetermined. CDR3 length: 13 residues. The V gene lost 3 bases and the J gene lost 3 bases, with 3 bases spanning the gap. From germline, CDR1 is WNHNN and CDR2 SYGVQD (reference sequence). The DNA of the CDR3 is TGCGCCAGCAGTGACCACTATAATTCACCCCTCCACTTT. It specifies CASSDHYNSPLHF.

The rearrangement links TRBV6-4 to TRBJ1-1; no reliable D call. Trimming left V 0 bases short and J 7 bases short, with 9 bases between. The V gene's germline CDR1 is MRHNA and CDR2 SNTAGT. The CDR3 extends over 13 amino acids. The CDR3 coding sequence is TGTGCCAGCAGTGACTCTGATCGGGGTGAAGCTTTCTTT. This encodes CASSDSDRGEAFF.

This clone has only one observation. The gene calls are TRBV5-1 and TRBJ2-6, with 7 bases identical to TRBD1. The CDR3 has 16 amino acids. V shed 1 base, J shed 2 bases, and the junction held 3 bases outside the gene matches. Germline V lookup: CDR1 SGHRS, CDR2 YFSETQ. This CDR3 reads CASSLTGVPGANVLTF. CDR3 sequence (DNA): TGCGCCAGCAGCTTGACAGGGGTGCCTGGGGCCAACGTCCTGACTTTC.

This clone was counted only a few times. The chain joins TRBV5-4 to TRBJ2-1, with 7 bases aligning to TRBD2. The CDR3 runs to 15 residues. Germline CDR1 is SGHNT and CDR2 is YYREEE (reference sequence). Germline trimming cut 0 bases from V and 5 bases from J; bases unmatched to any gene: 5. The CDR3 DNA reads TGTGCCAGCAGCTTGGAGCTAGCGGTAAACAATGAGCAGTTCTTC. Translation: CASSLELAVNNEQFF.

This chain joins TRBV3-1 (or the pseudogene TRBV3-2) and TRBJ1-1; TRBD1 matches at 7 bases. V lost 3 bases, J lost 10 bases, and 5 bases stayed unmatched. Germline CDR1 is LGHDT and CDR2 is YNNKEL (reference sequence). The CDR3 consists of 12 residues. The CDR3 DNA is TGTGCCAGCAGCCATGGGGCAGGGGGAGCTTTCTTT. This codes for CASSHGAGGAFF.

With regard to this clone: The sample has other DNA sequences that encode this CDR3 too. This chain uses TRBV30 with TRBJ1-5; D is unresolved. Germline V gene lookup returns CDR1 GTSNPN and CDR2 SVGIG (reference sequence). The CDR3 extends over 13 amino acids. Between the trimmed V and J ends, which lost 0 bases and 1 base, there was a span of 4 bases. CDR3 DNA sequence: TGTGCCTGGAGTGTATTAAGCAATCAGCCCCAGCATTTT. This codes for CAWSVLSNQPQHF.

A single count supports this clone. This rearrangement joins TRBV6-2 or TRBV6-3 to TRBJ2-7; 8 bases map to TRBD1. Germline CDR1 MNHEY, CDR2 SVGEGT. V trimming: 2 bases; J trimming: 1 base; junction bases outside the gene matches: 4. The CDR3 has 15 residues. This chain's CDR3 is CASSYPQGASYEQYF. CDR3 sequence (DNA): TGTGCCAGCAGTTACCCTCAGGGGGCGTCCTACGAGCAGTACTTC.

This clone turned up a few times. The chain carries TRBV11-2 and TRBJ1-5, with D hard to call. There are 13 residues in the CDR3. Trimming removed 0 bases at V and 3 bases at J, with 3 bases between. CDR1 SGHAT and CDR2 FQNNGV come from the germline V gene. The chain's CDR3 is CASSLDNNQPQHF. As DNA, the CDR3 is TGTGCCAGCAGCTTAGACAACAATCAGCCCCAGCATTTT.

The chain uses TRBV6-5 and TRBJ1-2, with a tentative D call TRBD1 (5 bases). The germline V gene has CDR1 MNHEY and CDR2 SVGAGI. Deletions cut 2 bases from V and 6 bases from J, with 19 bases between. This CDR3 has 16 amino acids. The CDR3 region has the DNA TGTGCCAGCAGTTACCTCCCTGCAAGACAGAACAATGGCTACACCTTC. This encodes CASSYLPARQNNGYTF.

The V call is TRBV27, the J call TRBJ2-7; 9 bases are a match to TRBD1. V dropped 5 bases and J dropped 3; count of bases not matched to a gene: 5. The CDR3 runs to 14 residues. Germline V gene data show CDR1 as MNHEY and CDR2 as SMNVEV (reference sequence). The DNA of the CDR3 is TGTGCCAGCAGTCCCCTGACAGGGGGCTACGAGCAGTACTTC. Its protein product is CASSPLTGGYEQYF.

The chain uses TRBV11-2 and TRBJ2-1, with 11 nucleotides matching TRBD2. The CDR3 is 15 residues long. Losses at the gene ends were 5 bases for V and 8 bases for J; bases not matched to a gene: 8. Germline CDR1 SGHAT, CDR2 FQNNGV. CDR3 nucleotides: TGTGCCAGCAGCCTTAGCGGGAGGGCCAAGGATGAGCAGTTCTTC. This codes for CASSLSGRAKDEQFF.

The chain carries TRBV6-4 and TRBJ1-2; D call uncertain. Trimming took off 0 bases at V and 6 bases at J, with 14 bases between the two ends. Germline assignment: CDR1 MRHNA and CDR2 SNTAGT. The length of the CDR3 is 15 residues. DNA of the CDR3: TGTGCCAGCAGTGACTCGTGGGCGGGAGAAGATGGCTACACCTTC. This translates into CASSDSWAGEDGYTF.

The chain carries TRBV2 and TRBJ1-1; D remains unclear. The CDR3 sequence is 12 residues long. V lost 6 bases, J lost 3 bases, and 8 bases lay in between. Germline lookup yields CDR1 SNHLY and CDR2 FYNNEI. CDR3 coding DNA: TGTGCCAGCAGGGCCGACTACACTGAAGCTTTCTTT. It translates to CASRADYTEAFF.

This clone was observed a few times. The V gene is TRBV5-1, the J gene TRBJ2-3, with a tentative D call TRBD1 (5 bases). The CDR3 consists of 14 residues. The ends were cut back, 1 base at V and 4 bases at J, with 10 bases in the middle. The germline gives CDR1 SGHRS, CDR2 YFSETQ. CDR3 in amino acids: CASSLQGPADTQYF. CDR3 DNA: TGCGCCAGCAGCTTGCAGGGCCCGGCAGATACGCAGTATTTT.

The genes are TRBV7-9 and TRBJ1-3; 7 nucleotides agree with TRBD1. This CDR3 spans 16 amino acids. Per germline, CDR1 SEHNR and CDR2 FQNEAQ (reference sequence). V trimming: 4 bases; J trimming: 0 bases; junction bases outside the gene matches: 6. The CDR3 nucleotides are TGTGCCAGCAGCTCCCTGACAGGGCACTCTGGAAACACCATATATTTT. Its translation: CASSSLTGHSGNTIYF.

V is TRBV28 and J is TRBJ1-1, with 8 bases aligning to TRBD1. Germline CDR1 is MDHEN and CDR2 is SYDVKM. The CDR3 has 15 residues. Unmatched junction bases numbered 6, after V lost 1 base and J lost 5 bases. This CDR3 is CASSLSPDRATEAFF. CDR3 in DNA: TGTGCCAGCAGTTTATCCCCGGACAGGGCGACTGAAGCTTTCTTT.

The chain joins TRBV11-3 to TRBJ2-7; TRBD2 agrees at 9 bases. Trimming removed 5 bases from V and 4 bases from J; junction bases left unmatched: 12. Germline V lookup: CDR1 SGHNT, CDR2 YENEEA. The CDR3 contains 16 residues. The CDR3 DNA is TGTGCCAGCAGCAGGGACCCGGCGGGAGGGCTTTACGAGCAGTACTTC. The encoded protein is CASSRDPAGGLYEQYF.